Listed below are T cell receptor beta chains from one sample, sequenced in a study of radiation and T cells in renal cell carcinoma. Some clones are missing from TCRdb's copy, which holds only in-frame ones; the method was immunoSEQ multiplex PCR. The sample contains tens of thousands of clones, just under 80% of which appear only once. Sample: blood, taken from a patient whose treatment included radiotherapy and nephrectomy. These TCRs come from a man aged 55 to 70 with renal cell carcinoma. Both conserved end residues are part of each CDR3. D genes are given only for firm matches.

TRBD1,TRBV5-8,TRBJ1-2,CASSLPRQGYNYGYTF,TGTGCCAGCAGCTTGCCCCGACAGGGCTACAACTATGGCTACACCTTC
TRBD2,TRBV15,TRBJ2-5,CATSQSGAGGTQYF,TGTGCCACCAGCCAGAGTGGAGCGGGGGGGACCCAGTACTTC
-,TRBV7-2,TRBJ2-1,CASSLASRAVSYNEQFF,TGTGCCAGCAGCTTAGCTTCCAGGGCCGTCTCCTACAATGAGCAGTTCTTC
-,TRBV20-1,TRBJ1-1,CSARDLTEAFF,TGCAGTGCTAGAGATCTCACTGAAGCTTTCTTT
-,TRBV9,TRBJ1-4,CASSTGDGEKLFF,TGTGCCAGCAGCACCGGGGACGGCGAAAAACTGTTTTTT
TRBD1,TRBV27,TRBJ1-5,CASRPRRVGTGGLSNQPQHF,TGTGCCAGCAGGCCCCGGCGCGTGGGGACAGGGGGCCTGAGCAATCAGCCCCAGCATTTT
-,TRBV11-3,TRBJ2-3,CASSLPADTQYF,TGTGCCAGCAGCCTCCCCGCAGATACGCAGTATTTT
TRBD2,TRBV5-1,TRBJ2-1,CASSIGLAGGYNEQFF,TGCGCCAGCAGCATTGGACTAGCGGGAGGGTACAATGAGCAGTTCTTC
TRBD1,TRBV29-1,TRBJ1-1,CSVRQGGDTEAFF,TGCAGCGTCCGACAGGGGGGGGACACTGAAGCTTTCTTT
TRBD1,TRBV10-3,TRBJ2-7,CAIRRQGVTYEQYF,TGTGCCATCAGGAGACAGGGGGTAACCTACGAGCAGTACTTC
-,TRBV5-1,TRBJ1-1,CASSLQGPDTEAFF,TGCGCCAGCAGCTTACAGGGTCCGGACACTGAAGCTTTCTTT
-,TRBV2,TRBJ2-2,CASSDRAGELFF,TGTGCCAGCAGTGATCGGGCCGGGGAGCTGTTTTTT
-,TRBV14,TRBJ1-2,CASSQGGESDYGYTF,TGTGCCAGCAGCCAAGGGGGCGAGTCGGACTATGGCTACACCTTC
TRBD1,TRBV10-1,TRBJ1-1,CASSGGDRGKESTEAFF,TGCGCCAGCAGTGGGGGGGACAGGGGGAAAGAGAGCACTGAAGCTTTCTTT
TRBD1,TRBV5-1,TRBJ2-5,CASSLLGTGGEETQYF,TGCGCCAGCAGCTTGTTGGGGACAGGGGGGGAAGAGACCCAGTACTTC
-,TRBV6-4,TRBJ2-3,CASSEEGTDTQYF,TGTGCCAGCAGTGAGGAGGGGACAGATACGCAGTATTTT
TRBD2,TRBV14,TRBJ2-2,CASSQDVSSGANTGELFF,TGTGCCAGCAGCCAAGATGTGTCTAGCGGCGCGAACACCGGGGAGCTGTTTTTT
-,TRBV25-1,TRBJ2-5,CASSERGFQETQYF,TGTGCCAGCAGTGAGCGCGGTTTCCAAGAGACCCAGTACTTC
TRBD1,TRBV19,TRBJ1-1,CASSINRGQPLTEAFF,TGTGCCAGTAGCATTAATCGGGGACAGCCGCTCACTGAAGCTTTCTTT
-,TRBV7-6,TRBJ1-4,CASSSPAGTFNEKLFF,TGTGCCAGCAGCTCTCCAGCCGGGACCTTTAATGAAAAACTGTTTTTT
-,TRBV13,TRBJ2-7,CASSLPRMSYEQYF,TGTGCCAGCAGCCTCCCCAGAATGTCCTACGAGCAGTACTTC
TRBD1,TRBV27,TRBJ1-2,CASSPGTGRYGYTF,TGTGCCAGCAGTCCCGGGACAGGGAGGTATGGCTACACCTTC
-,TRBV27,TRBJ1-1,CASSSRTEVFF,TGTGCCAGCAGTTCACGAACTGAAGTTTTCTTT
TRBD1,TRBV5-4,TRBJ1-2,CASSLRDRGWYGYTF,TGTGCCAGCAGCTTACGGGACAGGGGATGGTATGGCTACACCTTC
TRBD2,TRBV7-2,TRBJ2-4,CASSPGTSGNLAKNIQYF,TGTGCCAGCAGCCCGGGGACTAGCGGTAACCTAGCCAAAAACATTCAGTACTTC
TRBD2,TRBV5-4,TRBJ2-2,CASSFGLAGRTGELFF,TGTGCCAGCAGTTTTGGACTAGCGGGAAGAACCGGGGAGCTGTTTTTT